This passage covers 13 T cell receptor beta chains from one sample sequenced in a study of tumor-infiltrating lymphocytes in localized non-small cell lung cancer. TCRdb's copy holds only in-frame clones and misses some; the assay was immunoSEQ multiplex PCR. The sample has 10,000 to 12,000 clones; approximately 86% are singletons. Specimen: uninvolved lung tissue not adjacent to the tumor. All receptors derive from a human donor with non-small cell lung cancer.

This clone was counted between two and nine times. The chain combines TRBV5-1 with TRBJ2-1; possible D gene TRBD2, 5 bases. Germline CDR1 reads SGHRS; CDR2 reads YFSETQ. The CDR3 length is 14 residues. The germline V and J ends were trimmed by 5 bases and 4 bases, with 13 bases remaining between them. DNA of the CDR3: TGCGCCAGCAGTGCTACCGGGATTTACAATGAGCAGTTCTTC. This gives the protein CASSATGIYNEQFF.

A word on this clone: One end of the junction does not line up with germline, which may come from a read error. The V gene is TRBV7-7, the J gene TRBJ2-2; D is possibly TRBD2 (5 bases). Germline values: CDR1 SSHAT, CDR2 FNYEAQ (reference sequence). The CDR3 runs to 14 residues. The CDR3 loop reads CASSRESNTGELFF. The CDR3 DNA is TGTGCTAGCAGCCGGGAAAGTAACACCGGGGAGCTGTTTTTT.

The genes are TRBV11-2 and TRBJ1-1; 9 bases align to TRBD1. J lost 4 bases, V lost 5 bases, and 11 bases had no gene match. The CDR3 has 16 residues. Germline V gene data show CDR1 as SGHAT and CDR2 as FQNNGV. CDR3 in amino acids: CASSDPGGQGSTEAFF. DNA of the CDR3: TGTGCCAGCAGCGACCCCGGTGGACAGGGGTCCACTGAAGCTTTCTTT.

The V gene is TRBV5-1, the J gene TRBJ2-5, with 11 positions matching TRBD1. The CDR3 consists of 15 residues. The V and J ends lost 2 bases and 4 bases, in that order; junction bases with no gene match: 4. CDR1 is SGHRS and CDR2 is YFSETQ in the germline V gene. In DNA form, the CDR3 reads TGCGCCAGCAGCTTACGGACAGGGGGCGGAGAGACCCAGTACTTC. It codes for CASSLRTGGGETQYF.

V is TRBV18 and J is TRBJ1-4; no clear D. The CDR3 spans 15 residues. The V and J ends lost 5 bases and 0 bases respectively, with 10 bases between them. Germline V gene data show CDR1 as KGHSH and CDR2 as LQKENI. Here the CDR3 reads CASSSTLTTNEKLFF. In DNA form, the CDR3 reads TGTGCCAGCTCATCCACCCTTACAACTAATGAAAAACTGTTTTTT. Drawing the rest from reference TRBV18 and TRBJ1-4, the complete variable domain is NAGVMQNPRHLVRRRGQEARLRCSPMKGHSHVYWYRQLPEEGLKFMVYLQKENIIDESGMPKERFSAEFPKEGPSILRIQQVVRGDSAAYFCASSSTLTTNEKLFFGSGTQLSVL.

This chain uses TRBV5-1 with TRBJ2-5; 7 positions agree with TRBD1. This CDR3 contains 13 residues. V gave up 4 bases and J gave up 4 bases; unmatched junction bases: 4. Germline values: CDR1 SGHRS, CDR2 YFSETQ. Here the CDR3 DNA reads TGCGCCAGCAGCCCGGGGACAGTAGAGACCCAGTACTTC. It is translated as CASSPGTVETQYF.

The chain joins TRBV5-1 to TRBJ1-4; 7 nucleotides align to TRBD1. The CDR3 covers 15 residues. V shed 1 base, J shed 0 bases, and the junction held 0 bases outside the gene matches. In germline, CDR1 is SGHRS, CDR2 YFSETQ. In nucleotides, the CDR3 is TGCGCCAGCAGCTTGACAGGGGCAACTAATGAAAAACTGTTTTTT. Translated, it gives CASSLTGATNEKLFF.

The genes are TRBV19 and TRBJ1-1; the D is unclear. The CDR3 spans 14 residues. Trimming pared 6 bases from V and 3 bases from J, leaving 14 bases between. Per germline, CDR1 LNHDA and CDR2 SQIVND (reference sequence). CDR3 sequence: CASRKLGRDTEAFF. CDR3 DNA sequence: TGTGCCAGTAGGAAACTAGGGAGGGACACTGAAGCTTTCTTT.

The CDR3 nucleotides read TGTGCCAGCAAAGGGCCTAGAGGTGGCTACACCTTC. Its translation: CASKGPRGGYTF. The chain employs TRBV6-5 and TRBJ1-2, with D unresolved. The CDR3 runs 12 residues. Germline lookup yields CDR1 MNHEY and CDR2 SVGAGI. The V gene lost 7 bases and the J gene lost 7 bases, with 13 bases spanning the gap.

The chain joins TRBV19 to TRBJ2-7, with 9 bases lining up with TRBD1. Unmatched junction bases numbered 17, after V lost 4 bases and J lost 1 base. The V gene's germline CDR1 is LNHDA and CDR2 SQIVND (reference sequence). The CDR3 extends over 19 amino acids. CDR3 sequence: CASSTLFPSGQGGSYEQYF. The CDR3 DNA sequence: TGTGCCAGTAGTACCTTATTTCCCTCGGGACAGGGAGGGTCCTACGAGCAGTACTTC.

The V call is TRBV2, the J call TRBJ1-1, with no clear D. The V gene's germline CDR1 is SNHLY and CDR2 FYNNEI. Deletions cut 6 bases from V and 4 bases from J, with 12 bases between. The CDR3 is 13 amino acids. The CDR3 region is CASSPARGTEAFF. Here the CDR3 DNA reads TGTGCCAGCAGCCCTGCCCGAGGCACTGAAGCTTTCTTT.

The chain carries TRBV15 and TRBJ2-2; no clear D gene. Deletions cut 1 base from V and 2 bases from J, with 11 bases between. CDR3 size: 16 residues. Per germline, CDR1 LNHNV and CDR2 YYDKDF (reference sequence). CDR3 in amino acids: CATSRGNAPNTGELFF. The CDR3 nucleotides are TGTGCCACCAGCAGAGGGAATGCGCCAAACACCGGGGAGCTGTTTTTT.

The gene calls are TRBV6-1 and TRBJ2-7, with 7 nucleotides matching TRBD2. The CDR3 sequence is 14 residues long. Germline trimming cut 8 bases from V and 2 bases from J; bases unmatched to any gene: 9. The germline V gene has CDR1 MNHNS and CDR2 SASEGT. This CDR3 reads CASLGDYPTYEQYF. For the CDR3, the DNA is TGTGCCAGCCTGGGGGACTACCCCACCTACGAGCAGTACTTC.